The entry that follows covers one T cell receptor (beta chain) sequence. This sample was taken from a study of blood T cell repertoires in COVID-19. As for the study in general: Italy, Spain and the United States were the sources of the convalescent and acute COVID-19 samples.

Per the authors' pipeline: Reference gene primer amplification yielded estimated nucleated cell counts. Generated by immunoSEQ multiplex PCR, the TCRdb table keeps only in-frame clones and is missing some. V and J calls and clone size come straight from that table; D and trimming were deduced from the DNA. The sample comprises fewer than 150,000 clones, approximately 80% of which are singletons, and under 9.5% rests with the top ten. V shed 4 bases and J shed 5 bases, with 14 bases lying between them. Looked up from germline, CDR1 is SGHDN and CDR2 is FVKESK. The CDR3 runs to 14 residues. The sample taken for sequencing was peripheral blood. This receptor was identified in a woman older than 75 in a cohort sampled during active or convalescent COVID-19. This chain links TRBV14 with TRBJ1-1; the D gene is possibly TRBD1 (5 bases). CDR3 DNA: TGTGCCAGCAGCCTCCCGGGGCGGGGGACTGAAGCTTTCTTT. It is translated as CASSLPGRGTEAFF.